The T cell receptor beta chain under discussion was sequenced for a study of T cells in Graves' hyperthyroidism and ophthalmopathy. This clonotype was detected many times. Per germline, CDR1 MNHNS and CDR2 SASEGT. The CDR3 loop spans 12 amino acids. V was clipped by 5 bases and J by 5 bases; unmatched bases: 2. The hyperthyroidism was newly diagnosed and had lasted under 2 months; the patients were aged 18 to 65. Researchers amplified the TCR beta CDR3 regions from RNA transcripts. The study used the HTBI primer set for a first-round RT-PCR of the TCR CDR3. Each CDR3 protein is one row after TCRdb ran MiXCR on the multiplex PCR reads. The table records around 560,000 distinct CDR3 sequences, approximately 15% of them present only once.

The chain couples TRBV6-1 to TRBJ2-5; TRBD2 matches 7 bases. The clonotype originates from a woman between 18 and 30 years old with Graves' hyperthyroidism. The sample was blood. The CDR3 sequence: CASSYGGETQYF. In nucleotides, the CDR3 is TGTGCCAGCAGTTACGGGGGGGAGACCCAGTACTTC.